This T cell receptor (beta chain) was sequenced during a study of T cell changes during pregnancy in multiple sclerosis. Assay: immunoSEQ multiplex PCR; the TCRdb copy retains only in-frame clones and omits some. The sample has tens of thousands of clones; about 96% are singletons. Germline V CDR1 and CDR2: SNHLY, FYNNEI. This CDR3 is built from 14 residues. Trimming cost V 4 bases and J 4 bases, with 13 bases left between them. This material consisted of CD8+ T cells from peripheral blood mononuclear cells, taken after pregnancy. This receptor was obtained from a female donor with multiple sclerosis, enrolled in a pregnancy study. The gene calls are TRBV2 and TRBJ1-1; D gene uncertain. CDR3 nucleotides: TGTGCCAGCAGTGTCCGACTCTTGGGCACTGAAGCTTTCTTT. It is translated as CASSVRLLGTEAFF. Supplemented by reference TRBV2 and TRBJ1-1, the full variable domain reads EPEVTQTPSHQVTQMGQEVILRCVPISNHLYFYWYRQILGQKVEFLVSFYNNEISEKSEIFDDQFSVERPDGSNFTLKIRSTKLEDSAMYFCASSVRLLGTEAFFGQGTRLTVV.